The rows below give T cell receptor beta chains drawn from one sample of a study of blood T cells in healthy people across ages. A single record per CDR3 protein comes from TCRdb applying MiXCR to the 5' RACE reads. The sample comprises around 1,000,000 distinct CDR3 sequences, under 40% of which are singletons, and about 12% rests with the top ten. Sequencing was carried out using blood. The source is a man between 18 and 35 years old in good health. Each CDR3 is given with its conserved first and last residue. The order of the fields is CDR3 DNA, CDR3 protein, D gene, J gene, clone size, V gene. D genes are given only for firm matches. A clone size is listed for some rows: how often the clone was seen (once, few, many), or a class if it is expanded.

DNA: TGCAGCGTCCCTCCGCCGGGACCGCACCATGAGCAGTTCTTC; CDR3: CSVPPPGPHHEQFF; D: .; J: TRBJ2-1; size: few; V: TRBV29-1
DNA: TGTGCCAGCAGCCCTAAGCGGGGGCGGACCGGGGAGCTGTTTTTT; CDR3: CASSPKRGRTGELFF; D: TRBD2; J: TRBJ2-2; size: .; V: TRBV7-8
DNA: TGTGCCAGCACCGGGGACAGGGTCGGAGCAGATACGCAGTATTTT; CDR3: CASTGDRVGADTQYF; D: TRBD1; J: TRBJ2-3; size: .; V: TRBV2
DNA: TGCAGTGCTGCGGGACAGGGTTACAATGAGCAGTTCTTC; CDR3: CSAAGQGYNEQFF; D: TRBD1; J: TRBJ2-1; size: .; V: TRBV20-1
DNA: TGTGCCAGCAGCTCGGGACTAGCGGGGCCCAGCACAGATACGCAGTATTTT; CDR3: CASSSGLAGPSTDTQYF; D: TRBD2; J: TRBJ2-3; size: .; V: TRBV7-2
DNA: TGTGCCAGCAGTTACAGGGGCGGCGGAAACACCATATATTTT; CDR3: CASSYRGGGNTIYF; D: .; J: TRBJ1-3; size: .; V: TRBV6-6
DNA: TGTGCCAGCAGTTCAACGGCGAGGAACACCGGGGAGCTGTTTTTT; CDR3: CASSSTARNTGELFF; D: .; J: TRBJ2-2; size: few; V: TRBV3-1
DNA: TGTGCCAGCAGTTACTATAGGGCGGAGGCTTTCTTT; CDR3: CASSYYRAEAFF; D: .; J: TRBJ1-1; size: once; V: TRBV6-2/TRBV6-3
DNA: TGCAGTGCTATGTCGGGACTAGCATCCCATGAGCAGTTCTTC; CDR3: CSAMSGLASHEQFF; D: TRBD2; J: TRBJ2-1; size: few; V: TRBV20-1
DNA: TGTGCCAGCAGCCCCCTAGGGGGGACCGCTTTTCAGCCCCAGCATTTT; CDR3: CASSPLGGTAFQPQHF; D: .; J: TRBJ1-5; size: few; V: TRBV21-1